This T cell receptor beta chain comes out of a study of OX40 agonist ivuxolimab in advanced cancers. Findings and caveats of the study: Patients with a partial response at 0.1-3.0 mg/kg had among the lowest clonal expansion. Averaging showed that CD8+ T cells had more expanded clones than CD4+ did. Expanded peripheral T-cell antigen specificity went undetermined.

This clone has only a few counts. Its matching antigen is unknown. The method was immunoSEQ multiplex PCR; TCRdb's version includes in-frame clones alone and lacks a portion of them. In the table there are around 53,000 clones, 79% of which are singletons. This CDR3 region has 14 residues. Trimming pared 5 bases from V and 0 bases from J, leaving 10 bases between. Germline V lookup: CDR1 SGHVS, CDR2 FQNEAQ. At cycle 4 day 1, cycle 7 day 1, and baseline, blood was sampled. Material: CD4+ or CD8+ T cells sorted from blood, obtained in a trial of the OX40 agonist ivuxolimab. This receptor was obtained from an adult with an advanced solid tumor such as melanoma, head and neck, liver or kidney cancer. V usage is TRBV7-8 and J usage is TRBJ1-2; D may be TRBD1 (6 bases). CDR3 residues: CASSPTGPNYGYTF. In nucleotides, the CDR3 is TGTGCCAGCAGCCCTACAGGGCCTAACTATGGCTACACCTTC.